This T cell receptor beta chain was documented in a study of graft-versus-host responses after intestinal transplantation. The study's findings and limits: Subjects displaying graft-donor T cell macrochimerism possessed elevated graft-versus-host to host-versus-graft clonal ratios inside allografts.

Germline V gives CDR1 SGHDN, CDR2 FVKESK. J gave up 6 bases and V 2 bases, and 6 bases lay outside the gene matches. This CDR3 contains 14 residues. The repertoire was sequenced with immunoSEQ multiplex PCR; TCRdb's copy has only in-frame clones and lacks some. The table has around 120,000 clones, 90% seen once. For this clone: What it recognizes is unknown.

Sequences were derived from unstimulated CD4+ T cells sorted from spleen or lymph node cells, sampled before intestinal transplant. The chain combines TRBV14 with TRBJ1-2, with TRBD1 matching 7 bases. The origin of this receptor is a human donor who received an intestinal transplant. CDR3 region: CASSQHTGADGYTF. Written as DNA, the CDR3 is TGTGCCAGCAGCCAACATACAGGGGCCGATGGCTACACCTTC.